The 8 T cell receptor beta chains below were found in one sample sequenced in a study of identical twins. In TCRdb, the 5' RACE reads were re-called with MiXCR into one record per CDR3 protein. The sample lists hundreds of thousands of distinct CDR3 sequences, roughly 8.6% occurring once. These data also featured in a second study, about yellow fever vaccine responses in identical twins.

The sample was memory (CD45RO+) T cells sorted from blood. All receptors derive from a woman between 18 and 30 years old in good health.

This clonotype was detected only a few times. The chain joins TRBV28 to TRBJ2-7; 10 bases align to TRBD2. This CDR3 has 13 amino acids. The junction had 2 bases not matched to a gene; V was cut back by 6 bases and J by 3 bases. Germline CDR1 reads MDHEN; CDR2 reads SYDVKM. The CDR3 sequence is CASRTSGIYEQYF. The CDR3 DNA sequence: TGTGCCAGCAGAACTAGCGGGATCTACGAGCAGTACTTC.

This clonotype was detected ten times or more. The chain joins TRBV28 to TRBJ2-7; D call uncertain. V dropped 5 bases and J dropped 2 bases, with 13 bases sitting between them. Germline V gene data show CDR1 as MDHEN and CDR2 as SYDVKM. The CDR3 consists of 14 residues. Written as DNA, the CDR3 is TGTGCCAGCAGTACATACGGGCAGACCTACGAGCAGTACTTC. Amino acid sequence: CASSTYGQTYEQYF.

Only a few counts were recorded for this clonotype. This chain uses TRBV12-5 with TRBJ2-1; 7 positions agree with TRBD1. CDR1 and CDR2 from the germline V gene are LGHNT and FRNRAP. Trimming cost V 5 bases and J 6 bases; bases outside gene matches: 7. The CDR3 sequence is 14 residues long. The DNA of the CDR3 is TGTGCTAGTGGTGTTCCGGGACAGCCCAATGAGCAGTTCTTC. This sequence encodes CASGVPGQPNEQFF. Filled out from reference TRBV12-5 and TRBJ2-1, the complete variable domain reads DARVTQTPRHKVTEMGQEVTMRCQPILGHNTVFWYRQTMMQGLELLAYFRNRAPLDDSGMPKDRFSAEMPDATLATLKIQPSEPRDSAVYFCASGVPGQPNEQFFGPGTRLTVL.

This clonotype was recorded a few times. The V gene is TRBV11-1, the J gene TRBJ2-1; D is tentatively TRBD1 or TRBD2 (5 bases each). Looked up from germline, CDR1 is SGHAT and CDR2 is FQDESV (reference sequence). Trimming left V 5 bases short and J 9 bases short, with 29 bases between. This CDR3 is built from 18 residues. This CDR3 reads CASSQTYTLRTPGSEQFF. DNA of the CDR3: TGTGCCAGCAGCCAGACCTACACGCTCAGGACCCCAGGGAGTGAGCAGTTCTTC.

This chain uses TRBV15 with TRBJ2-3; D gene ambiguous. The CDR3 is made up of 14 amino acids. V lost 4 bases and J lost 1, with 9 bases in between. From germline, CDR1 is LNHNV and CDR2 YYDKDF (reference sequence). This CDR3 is CATSKTTGTDTQYF. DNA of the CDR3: TGTGCCACCAGCAAAACCACAGGCACAGATACGCAGTATTTT.

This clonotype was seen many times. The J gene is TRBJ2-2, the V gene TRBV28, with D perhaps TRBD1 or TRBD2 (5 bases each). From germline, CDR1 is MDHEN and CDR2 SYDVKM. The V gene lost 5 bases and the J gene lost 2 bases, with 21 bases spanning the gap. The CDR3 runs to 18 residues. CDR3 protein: CASSITEGPQLNTGELFF. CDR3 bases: TGTGCCAGCAGTATTACCGAGGGACCCCAATTAAACACCGGGGAGCTGTTTTTT.

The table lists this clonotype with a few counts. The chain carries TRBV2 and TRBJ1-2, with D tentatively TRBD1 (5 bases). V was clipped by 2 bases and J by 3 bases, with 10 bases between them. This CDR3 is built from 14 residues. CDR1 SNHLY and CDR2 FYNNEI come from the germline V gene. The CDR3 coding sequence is TGTGCCAGCAGTGAAACCGACAGACACTATGGCTACACCTTC. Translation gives CASSETDRHYGYTF.

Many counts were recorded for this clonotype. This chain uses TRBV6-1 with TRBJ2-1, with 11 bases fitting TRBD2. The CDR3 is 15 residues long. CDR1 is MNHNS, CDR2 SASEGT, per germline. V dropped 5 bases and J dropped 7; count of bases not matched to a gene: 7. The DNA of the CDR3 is TGTGCCAGCAGTCCTACTAGCGGGAGTTTTAATGAGCAGTTCTTC. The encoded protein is CASSPTSGSFNEQFF.